A selection of T cell receptor beta chains follows, all from one sample in a study of regulatory and conventional T cells in RAG deficiency. Method: immunoSEQ multiplex PCR; TCRdb's copy keeps in-frame clones and lacks some. Found here are 6,500 to 7,000 clones, roughly 86% of them singletons; the top ten hold around 13%. The same sample was also studied in work on regulatory T cells.

The sequenced sample was CD8+ T cells sorted from blood. The origin of the receptors is a human donor in good health. CDR3s include the opening cysteine and the closing phenylalanine or tryptophan. The D gene is left open where the match is weak. Clone size is not always given. Where it is, it says once, few, many or a class for expanded clones.

abundance	v_gene	j_gene	d_gene	CDR3aa	CDR3nt
.	TRBV27	TRBJ1-5	.	CASSLGAAENQPQHF	TGTGCCAGCAGTTTAGGCGCGGCAGAGAATCAGCCCCAGCATTTT
.	TRBV28	TRBJ2-5	.	CASSLPLGIKLGEETQYF	TGTGCCAGCAGTTTACCTTTGGGGATTAAATTGGGGGAAGAGACCCAGTACTTC
.	TRBV27	TRBJ2-7	.	CASSLGGQGDPEQYF	TGTGCCAGCAGTCTGGGGGGTCAGGGGGATCCCGAGCAGTACTTC
.	TRBV7-4	TRBJ2-2	.	CASSPSVIRVRTGELFF	TGTGCCAGCAGCCCATCCGTTATCCGGGTAAGAACCGGGGAGCTGTTTTTT
.	TRBV19	TRBJ2-7	TRBD1	CASSIDAGGAYEQYF	TGTGCCAGTAGTATAGATGCAGGGGGAGCCTACGAGCAGTACTTC
medium-sized	TRBV28	TRBJ2-5	.	CASSLGTAETQYF	TGTGCCAGCAGTTTAGGTACTGCAGAGACCCAGTACTTC
.	TRBV11-2	TRBJ2-1	.	CASSLGKNEQFF	TGTGCCAGCAGCTTGGGCAAGAATGAGCAGTTCTTC
.	TRBV19	TRBJ2-7	.	CASSIRVDYEQYF	TGTGCCAGTAGTATTCGAGTAGACTACGAGCAGTACTTC
.	TRBV9	TRBJ2-2	TRBD2	CASSVAAGYTGELFF	TGTGCCAGCAGCGTGGCAGCGGGGTACACCGGGGAGCTGTTTTTT
.	TRBV5-1	TRBJ1-4	TRBD1	CASSRGQGNNEKLFF	TGCGCCAGCAGCCGGGGACAGGGGAATAATGAAAAACTGTTTTTT
once	TRBV2	TRBJ2-3	TRBD1	CASSAEQGADTQYF	TGTGCCAGCAGTGCGGAACAGGGGGCAGATACGCAGTATTTT
.	TRBV19	TRBJ1-2	TRBD1	CASSVAGTGPYGYTF	TGTGCCAGTAGTGTCGCCGGGACAGGACCCTATGGCTACACCTTC
.	TRBV30	TRBJ2-7	.	CAWSVSIGSYEQYF	TGTGCCTGGAGTGTATCGATAGGGAGCTACGAGCAGTACTTC
.	TRBV4-2	TRBJ1-6	.	CASSQASGTEYNSPLHF	TGTGCCAGCAGCCAAGCAAGTGGCACAGAATATAATTCACCCCTCCACTTT
.	TRBV11-2	TRBJ2-5	.	CASSLVAVWETQYF	TGTGCCAGCAGCTTAGTGGCGGTTTGGGAGACCCAGTACTTC
once	TRBV7-8	TRBJ2-5	.	CASSLVFAGSETQYF	TGTGCCAGCAGCTTAGTATTTGCTGGGTCGGAGACCCAGTACTTC
.	TRBV6-8	TRBJ2-7	.	CASSYWDNYEQYF	TGTGCCAGCAGTTACTGGGACAACTACGAGCAGTACTTC
.	TRBV6-4	TRBJ2-2	.	CASSDSPGTGELFF	TGTGCCAGCAGTGACTCACCGGGGACCGGGGAGCTGTTTTTT
.	TRBV9	TRBJ1-1	TRBD1	CASSDGQGRPSTEAFF	TGTGCCAGCAGCGATGGACAGGGGAGACCCAGCACTGAAGCTTTCTTT
.	TRBV18	TRBJ1-4	.	CASSPKNEKLFF	TGTGCCAGCTCACCAAAGAATGAAAAACTGTTTTTT
.	TRBV19	TRBJ1-1	.	CASSLGGLAFF	TGTGCCAGTAGTTTGGGGGGTCTAGCTTTCTTT
.	TRBV6-1	TRBJ1-1	.	CASSDSYLREAFF	TGTGCCAGCAGTGATAGCTACCTAAGGGAAGCTTTCTTT
.	TRBV27	TRBJ2-7	TRBD2	CASSLRDYLSYEQYF	TGTGCCAGCAGTTTAAGGGACTATCTCTCCTACGAGCAGTACTTC
.	TRBV5-1	TRBJ2-7	.	CASTPKGPRLYEQYF	TGCGCCAGCACCCCTAAAGGACCTAGGCTCTACGAGCAGTACTTC
.	TRBV6-1	TRBJ2-7	.	CASSEAETKGTGYEQYF	TGTGCCAGCAGTGAAGCGGAAACGAAGGGGACGGGCTACGAGCAGTACTTC
few	TRBV5-1	TRBJ2-7	.	CASRTTGSSYEQYF	TGCGCCAGCCGGACGACAGGAAGCTCCTACGAGCAGTACTTC
.	TRBV10-2	TRBJ1-5	.	CASSDSGPYSNQPQHF	TGCGCCAGCAGTGACTCGGGTCCCTATAGCAATCAGCCCCAGCATTTT
.	TRBV28	TRBJ2-3	.	CASNLDTRTDTQYF	TGTGCCAGCAACCTGGACACCCGCACAGATACGCAGTATTTT
.	TRBV29-1	TRBJ2-7	TRBD2	CSVEDPGTSDYEQYF	TGCAGCGTTGAAGATCCGGGGACTAGCGATTACGAGCAGTACTTC